These T cell receptor beta chains were read from a single sample in a study of blood T cells in healthy people across ages. TCRdb re-called the 5' RACE reads through MiXCR, storing one row per CDR3 protein. The sample yields more than 900,000 distinct CDR3 sequences, under 30% seen once. A further study also used this sample, focusing on T cells of mothers and their children.

The sample was blood. These receptors came from a girl aged 2-10 years in good health. The conserved cysteine and the conserved F or W are not part of the CDR3 here. Fields, in order: V gene, CDR3 protein.

V gene: TRBV5-1
CDR3 protein: ASSLTSGISSYNEQF

V gene: TRBV2
CDR3 protein: ASSAGRPGTF

V gene: TRBV4-3
CDR3 protein: ASSQEGGSYNEQF

V gene: TRBV7-3
CDR3 protein: ASSLAPTSKADTQY

V gene: TRBV25-1
CDR3 protein: ASSDARPRHETQY

V gene: TRBV14
CDR3 protein: ASSQERTAF

V gene: TRBV7-2
CDR3 protein: ASSLDLGGHKQY

V gene: TRBV6-5
CDR3 protein: ASSQSWGAPGANVLT

V gene: TRBV7-9
CDR3 protein: ASSPPGDSWIQY

V gene: TRBV5-5
CDR3 protein: ASSGGGIANYGYT

V gene: TRBV28
CDR3 protein: ASSFQGLAGDNEQF

V gene: TRBV6-5
CDR3 protein: ASSYGDEQY

V gene: TRBV11-2
CDR3 protein: ASSLDLIQGYT

V gene: TRBV7-9
CDR3 protein: ASSLKDGGGAYNEQF

V gene: TRBV20-1
CDR3 protein: SARDQQHGYT

V gene: TRBV5-1
CDR3 protein: ASSTGLAGAYNEQF

V gene: TRBV4-3
CDR3 protein: ASSARIGDEQF

V gene: TRBV5-8
CDR3 protein: ASSPRTVGRPLH

V gene: TRBV21-1
CDR3 protein: ASSPRALVRGQDSPLH

V gene: TRBV20-1
CDR3 protein: SASGVSYTEAF

V gene: TRBV7-9
CDR3 protein: ASSLGRFGIDQPQH

V gene: TRBV9
CDR3 protein: ASSVGPQEVGYT

V gene: TRBV11-2
CDR3 protein: ASSLWREGAGELF

V gene: TRBV20-1
CDR3 protein: SARDTWVLAEPYNEQF

V gene: TRBV6-4
CDR3 protein: ASSPDPLSYNEQF

V gene: TRBV7-2
CDR3 protein: ASSSAGGEGVEQY

V gene: TRBV7-2
CDR3 protein: ASSRTSGNEQF

V gene: TRBV6-6
CDR3 protein: ASSPGTGANEQY